These 31 T cell receptor beta chains were all obtained from the same sample, sequenced in a study of neoadjuvant anti-PD-1 for oral cavity cancer. TCRdb's table, derived via immunoSEQ multiplex PCR, lists solely in-frame clones and lacks some. The sample holds about 16,000 clones; 72% are singletons and the top ten take 2.6%. The sample here was PBMCs, taken before nivolumab (anti-PD-1) treatment. The receptors stem from a person aged 35-80 years with oral cavity squamous cell carcinoma.

The chain combines TRBV27 with TRBJ2-1; D is unclear. Germline V gene lookup returns CDR1 MNHEY and CDR2 SMNVEV (reference sequence). Trimming took off 5 bases at V and 6 bases at J, with 14 bases between the two ends. This CDR3 comprises 14 residues. CDR3 DNA: TGTGCCAGCAGTCGCGGAATTGGGGTCAATGAGCAGTTCTTC. Encoded protein: CASSRGIGVNEQFF.

This clone was seen a single time. This CDR3 reads CATGQGAHEQYF. CDR3 DNA sequence: TGTGCCACGGGACAGGGGGCCCACGAGCAGTACTTC. The chain joins TRBV6-1 to TRBJ2-7; 12 nucleotides agree with TRBD1. The CDR3 has 12 residues. The V and J ends lost 10 bases and 5 bases, in that order; junction bases with no gene match: 3. Germline V CDR1 and CDR2: MNHNS, SASEGT.

The chain's CDR3 is CAWSVGGSGNTIYF. The CDR3 nucleotides read TGTGCCTGGAGTGTGGGGGGCTCTGGAAACACCATATATTTT. The rearrangement joins TRBV30 to TRBJ1-3; perhaps TRBD1 as D (5 bases). The germline V gene has CDR1 GTSNPN and CDR2 SVGIG (reference sequence). V lost 0 bases and J lost 0, with 6 bases in between. The CDR3 sequence is 14 residues long.

This clone was counted a single time. This sequence joins TRBV6-6 and TRBJ1-5; 10 bases agree with TRBD1. The germline CDR1 and CDR2 sequences are MNHNY and SVGAGI (reference sequence). The CDR3 contains 14 residues. With 5 bases clipped from V and 6 bases from J, the junction kept 4 bases outside the gene matches. In DNA form, the CDR3 reads TGTGCCAGCAGTACCGGGACAGGGGTTCAGCCCCAGCATTTT. Encoded protein: CASSTGTGVQPQHF.

This clone has a single count. The chain carries TRBV2 and TRBJ2-7, with a possible D match to TRBD1 (6 bases). CDR3 length equals 14 residues. The germline gives CDR1 SNHLY, CDR2 FYNNEI. Deletions cut 4 bases from V and 4 bases from J, with 14 bases between. In DNA, the CDR3 is TGTGCCAGCAGTGTGTCAGGGGTGGGTTACGAGCAGTACTTC. Translated: CASSVSGVGYEQYF.

V is TRBV4-2 and J is TRBJ2-3; the D gene is possibly TRBD2 (5 bases). Germline CDR1 LGHNA, CDR2 YNFKEQ. Trimming shortened V by 4 bases and J by 2 bases, and 10 bases separated the two germline ends. This CDR3 is 14 amino acids long. DNA of the CDR3: TGTGCCAGCAGCCCGCGGACTCACACAGATACGCAGTATTTT. It encodes CASSPRTHTDTQYF.

The gene calls are TRBV4-1 and TRBJ1-2; D call uncertain. This CDR3 is 16 amino acids long. Germline assignment: CDR1 MGHRA and CDR2 YSYEKL. With 3 bases removed from V and 4 bases from J, the gap between germline ends came to 18 bases. Here the CDR3 DNA reads TGCGCCAGCAGCCAGATATCCAACCCGGGATCCTATGGCTACACCTTC. Its protein is CASSQISNPGSYGYTF.

This clone has just one count. The chain uses TRBV2 and TRBJ2-1; TRBD2 agrees at 7 bases. The CDR3 is made up of 16 amino acids. Germline CDR1 reads SNHLY; CDR2 reads FYNNEI. J lost 2 bases, V lost 3 bases, and 7 bases had no gene match. The DNA of the CDR3 is TGTGCCAGCAGTGAGCGGGGGTGGTCGACCTACAATGAGCAGTTCTTC. It is translated as CASSERGWSTYNEQFF.

This rearrangement joins TRBV11-2 to TRBJ2-7, with D possibly matching TRBD2 (6 bases). The V end lost 1 base, the J end lost 4 bases, and 11 bases lay between the germline ends. This CDR3 spans 14 amino acids. Germline CDR1 is SGHAT and CDR2 is FQNNGV. This chain's CDR3 is CASSLAFGGYEQYF. The CDR3 coding sequence is TGTGCCAGCAGCTTAGCCTTCGGGGGATACGAGCAGTACTTC. Combining the CDR3 with reference TRBV11-2 and TRBJ2-7 gives the whole variable domain EAGVAQSPRYKIIEKRQSVAFWCNPISGHATLYWYQQILGQGPKLLIQFQNNGVVDDSQLPKDRFSAERLKGVDSTLKIQPAKLEDSAVYLCASSLAFGGYEQYFGPGTRLTVT.

V is TRBV29-1 and J is TRBJ2-2, with 7 bases matching TRBD1. The CDR3 covers 15 residues. V lost 7 bases and J lost 6; bases outside the gene matches: 14. Germline V lookup: CDR1 SQVTM, CDR2 ANQGSEA. The CDR3 coding sequence is TGCAGCGCCTCCTCTACAGGGGTTGGGGCCGGGGAGCTGTTTTTT. It is translated as CSASSTGVGAGELFF.

The chain couples TRBV5-5 to TRBJ1-2; TRBD1 is a possible D gene (6 bases). This CDR3 is built from 14 residues. The germline CDR1 and CDR2 sequences are SGHKS and YYEKEE (reference sequence). V shed 6 bases and J shed 3 bases, with 15 bases lying between them. CDR3: CASNGGAKYYGYTF. CDR3 coding DNA: TGTGCCAGCAACGGGGGGGCGAAGTACTATGGCTACACCTTC.

This chain uses TRBV21-1 with TRBJ1-6; TRBD1, as called in the table, went unchecked against the DNA. TRBV21-1 is a listed pseudogene. The CDR3 is 15 residues long. The CDR3 is CASSRGLDLNSPLHF. The CDR3 DNA is TGTGCCAGCAGCAGGGGGCTCGACCTCAATTCACCCCTCCACTTT.

V usage is TRBV9 and J usage is TRBJ1-4; TRBD1 agrees at 8 bases. Germline V gene data show CDR1 as SGDLS and CDR2 as YYNGEE. Trimming at V came to 0 bases and at J to 6 bases, leaving 4 bases not matched to a gene. The CDR3 contains 15 residues. DNA of the CDR3: TGTGCCAGCAGCGTAGGGACAGGGCTAGATGAAAAACTGTTTTTT. Translation gives CASSVGTGLDEKLFF.

The V call is TRBV28, the J call TRBJ2-7; possible D gene TRBD2, 5 bases. The germline V and J ends were trimmed by 6 bases and 7 bases, with 16 bases remaining between them. CDR1 MDHEN and CDR2 SYDVKM come from the germline V gene. CDR3 length: 13 amino acids. The CDR3 coding sequence is TGTGCCAGCAGGCAGACGGCACCGGGAGAGCAGTACTTC. It yields the protein CASRQTAPGEQYF.

This chain uses TRBV5-5 with TRBJ2-7; 7 bases align to TRBD1. This CDR3 has 13 amino acids. The germline V gene encodes CDR1 SGHKS and CDR2 YYEKEE (reference sequence). Germline trimming cut 4 bases from V and 2 bases from J; bases unmatched to any gene: 3. The CDR3 is CASSRQGTYEQYF. Written as DNA, the CDR3 is TGTGCCAGCAGCCGACAGGGTACCTACGAGCAGTACTTC.

This rearrangement joins TRBV11-3 to TRBJ2-7; 10 bases line up with TRBD1. V lost 1 base and J lost 5; bases outside the gene matches: 20. The germline V gene has CDR1 SGHNT and CDR2 YENEEA. There are 20 residues in the CDR3. The CDR3 DNA sequence: TGTGCCAGCAGCTTAGGTGGGACAGGGGCCGCTCGCGGGAGACGACACGAGCAGTACTTC. Amino acid sequence: CASSLGGTGAARGRRHEQYF.

The chain links TRBV5-1 to TRBJ2-5; 7 bases map to TRBD2. V lost 0 bases and J lost 3; bases outside the gene matches: 5. Germline V CDR1 and CDR2: SGHRS, YFSETQ. The length of the CDR3 is 15 residues. CDR3 amino acids: CASSLVAGPEETQYF. The CDR3 bases are TGCGCCAGCAGCTTGGTAGCGGGTCCGGAAGAGACCCAGTACTTC.

The CDR3 bases are TGTGCCATCAGTGAGCGACAGGGAAGCACTGAAGCTTTCTTT. Protein product: CAISERQGSTEAFF. V gene TRBV10-3 combines with J gene TRBJ1-1; TRBD1 aligns across 7 bases. After removal of 2 bases from V and 4 bases from J, the junction contained 4 bases not matched to a gene. CDR3 length: 14 amino acids. CDR1 ENHRY and CDR2 SYGVKD come from the germline V gene.

This chain joins TRBV5-4 and TRBJ2-1; 8 bases fit TRBD2. CDR3 length: 17 amino acids. J gave up 0 bases and V 4 bases, and 9 bases lay outside the gene matches. The germline V gene encodes CDR1 SGHNT and CDR2 YYREEE (reference sequence). The CDR3 region has the DNA TGTGCCAGCAGCCTCGGACTAGCCCAAAGCTCCTACAATGAGCAGTTCTTC. Its translation: CASSLGLAQSSYNEQFF. The whole variable domain, filled in from reference TRBV5-4 and TRBJ2-1, reads ETGVTQSPTHLIKTRGQQVTLRCSSQSGHNTVSWYQQALGQGPQFIFQYYREEENGRGNFPPRFSGLQFPNYSSELNVNALELDDSALYLCASSLGLAQSSYNEQFFGPGTRLTVL.

The chain employs TRBV5-4 and TRBJ2-5; no definite D call. There are 13 residues in the CDR3. V shed 4 bases and J shed 5 bases, with 12 bases lying between them. Germline V gene data show CDR1 as SGHNT and CDR2 as YYREEE (reference sequence). CDR3 bases: TGTGCCAGCAGCACCCCTTTAGGGGAGACCCAGTACTTC. This encodes CASSTPLGETQYF.

The genes are TRBV27 and TRBJ2-3; D might be TRBD1 (7 bases). The CDR3 consists of 17 residues. Germline V gene data show CDR1 as MNHEY and CDR2 as SMNVEV (reference sequence). Trimming took off 2 bases at V and 4 bases at J, with 19 bases between the two ends. CDR3 coding DNA: TGTGCCAGCAGTTTAAGCCCCGTCGGCAGGGGGGCAGATACGCAGTATTTT. Translating gives CASSLSPVGRGADTQYF.

The CDR3: CASSERTGGGQPQHF. The CDR3, as DNA: TGTGCCAGCAGTGAACGGACAGGAGGGGGTCAGCCCCAGCATTTT. The chain joins TRBV6-1 to TRBJ1-5, with 7 bases fitting TRBD1. Germline loops: CDR1 MNHNS, CDR2 SASEGT. The CDR3 spans 15 residues. The ends lost 2 bases at V and 6 bases at J; junction bases unmatched: 7.

This clone was detected only once. CDR3 DNA: TGTGCCAGCAGTTACGCGCTAGCGGGTACCTACAATGAGCAGTTCTTC. Protein: CASSYALAGTYNEQFF. This rearrangement joins TRBV6-5 to TRBJ2-1; 8 bases agree with TRBD2. This CDR3 contains 16 residues. Trimming took 2 bases from V and 2 from J; bases not matched to a gene: 5. CDR1 is MNHEY, CDR2 SVGAGI, per germline.

In this sample, this clone turned up once. The rearrangement links TRBV11-2 to TRBJ1-1; the D is unclear. This CDR3 contains 13 residues. The germline V and J ends were trimmed by 5 bases and 8 bases, with 15 bases remaining between them. Looked up from germline, CDR1 is SGHAT and CDR2 is FQNNGV. The CDR3 loop is CASSTPGSREAFF. CDR3 sequence (DNA): TGTGCCAGCAGCACCCCCGGCTCAAGGGAAGCTTTCTTT.

In its sample, this clone was seen a few times. This chain uses TRBV6-6 with TRBJ2-1; D is unclear. The V and J ends lost 0 bases and 12 bases respectively, with 6 bases between them. Germline V gene data show CDR1 as MNHNY and CDR2 as SVGAGI (reference sequence). The CDR3 is made up of 11 amino acids. CDR3 loop: CASSYSGWQFF. CDR3 DNA: TGTGCCAGCAGTTACTCAGGGTGGCAGTTCTTC.

J is TRBJ1-3 and V is TRBV4-1; D call uncertain. This CDR3 has 14 amino acids. CDR1 MGHRA and CDR2 YSYEKL come from the germline V gene. The V and J ends lost 6 bases and 4 bases respectively, with 13 bases between them. CDR3 region: CASSQTWLGNTIYF. The CDR3 DNA reads TGCGCCAGCAGTCAAACGTGGCTAGGAAACACCATATATTTT.

This clone was recorded a few times. The DNA of the CDR3 is TGTGCCAGCAGTCCCCGGTGGGGCCGCAAGGGCGGCAATGAGCAGTTCTTC. It is translated as CASSPRWGRKGGNEQFF. The chain carries TRBV28 and TRBJ2-1; a weak D match, TRBD1 (5 bases). Germline values: CDR1 MDHEN, CDR2 SYDVKM. V was shortened by 5 bases and J by 6 bases, with 23 bases between the two germline ends. The length of the CDR3 is 17 residues.

This clone was picked up a small number of times. The chain has TRBV7-9 and TRBJ2-1; 10 nucleotides line up with TRBD2. The germline V gene encodes CDR1 SEHNR and CDR2 FQNEAQ (reference sequence). The CDR3 runs to 19 residues. Losses at the gene ends were 5 bases for V and 7 bases for J; bases not matched to a gene: 20. CDR3 in DNA: TGTGCCAGCAGCCCACTAATGATAGGCCTAGCGGGAGCACGAAATGAGCAGTTCTTC. Encoded protein: CASSPLMIGLAGARNEQFF.

The genes are TRBV10-3 and TRBJ1-1, with D perhaps TRBD1 (6 bases). The germline gives CDR1 ENHRY, CDR2 SYGVKD. V was pared by 6 bases and J by 1 base, with 21 bases between. The CDR3 length is 17 residues. This CDR3 reads CAIRTGTLLSRNTEAFF. CDR3 coding DNA: TGTGCCATCAGGACCGGGACACTTCTTTCGCGGAACACTGAAGCTTTCTTT.

The chain couples TRBV6-1 to TRBJ2-3, with D perhaps matching TRBD2 (6 bases). The germline V gene has CDR1 MNHNS and CDR2 SASEGT. The CDR3 totals 14 residues. Trimming cost V 3 bases and J 3 bases, with 10 bases left between them. The CDR3 nucleotides are TGTGCCAGCAGTGAGGGAGGTAATACAGATACGCAGTATTTT. Translating it yields CASSEGGNTDTQYF.

V is TRBV2 and J is TRBJ1-5; 7 bases are a match to TRBD1. The V segment lost 7 bases and the J segment 4 bases; nucleotides outside the gene matches: 4. CDR3 size: 13 residues. The V gene's germline CDR1 is SNHLY and CDR2 FYNNEI. For the CDR3, the DNA is TGTGCCAGCAAACAGGGGTGGAATCAGCCCCAGCATTTT. This codes for CASKQGWNQPQHF. The full variable domain, its missing parts supplied by reference TRBV2 and TRBJ1-5, is EPEVTQTPSHQVTQMGQEVILRCVPISNHLYFYWYRQILGQKVEFLVSFYNNEISEKSEIFDDQFSVERPDGSNFTLKIRSTKLEDSAMYFCASKQGWNQPQHFGDGTRLSIL.